The rows below give T cell receptor beta chains drawn from one sample of a study of patients and donors after allogeneic stem cell transplantation. From the RT-PCR reads, TCRdb called clonotypes with MiXCR, one entry per CDR3 protein. Of 150,000 to 200,000 distinct CDR3 sequences in the sample, approximately 24% were seen once. The sample taken for sequencing was blood, either unsorted or a sorted T cell fraction (not recorded which). All receptors come from a human donor who was either an allogeneic HSCT recipient or a stem cell or donor lymphocyte infusion donor (not recorded which). It is not recorded whose cells these are; they may come from a transplant donor. Both conserved end residues are part of each CDR3. A D gene is named only where the DNA matches it firmly. A clone size is listed for some rows: how often the clone was seen (once, few, many), or a class if it is expanded.

j_call: TRBJ1-4; d_call: -; v_call: TRBV12-3/TRBV12-4; clone_size: few; cdr3_aa: CASALWGKDEKLFF; cdr3_nt: TGTGCCAGCGCTTTATGGGGGAAGGACGAAAAACTGTTTTTT
j_call: TRBJ2-3; d_call: TRBD2; v_call: TRBV4-3; clone_size: few; cdr3_aa: CASSSSGSEADTQYF; cdr3_nt: TGCGCCAGCAGTTCTAGCGGGAGTGAAGCAGATACGCAGTATTTT
j_call: TRBJ1-2; d_call: -; v_call: TRBV3-1; clone_size: -; cdr3_aa: CASSQGFGYTF; cdr3_nt: TGTGCCAGCAGCCAGGGATTTGGCTACACCTTC
j_call: TRBJ1-1; d_call: -; v_call: TRBV3-1; clone_size: few; cdr3_aa: CASSQDFGDAAFF; cdr3_nt: TGTGCCAGCAGCCAAGATTTCGGGGACGCGGCTTTCTTT
j_call: TRBJ2-2; d_call: -; v_call: TRBV2; clone_size: -; cdr3_aa: CASSEFWGPRTGELFF; cdr3_nt: TGTGCCAGCAGTGAGTTTTGGGGGCCACGCACCGGGGAGCTGTTTTTT
j_call: TRBJ1-1; d_call: -; v_call: TRBV12-3/TRBV12-4; clone_size: few; cdr3_aa: CASSLGGGAFF; cdr3_nt: TGTGCCAGCAGTTTGGGTGGTGGTGCTTTCTTT
j_call: TRBJ1-5; d_call: -; v_call: TRBV6-5; clone_size: few; cdr3_aa: CASSYLPPGAAIQPQHF; cdr3_nt: TGTGCCAGCAGTTACCTACCTCCGGGGGCGGCCATTCAGCCCCAGCATTTT
j_call: TRBJ2-1; d_call: -; v_call: TRBV6-5; clone_size: -; cdr3_aa: CASSTDNLDEQFF; cdr3_nt: TGTGCCAGCAGTACCGACAACTTGGATGAGCAGTTCTTC
j_call: TRBJ1-1; d_call: -; v_call: TRBV15; clone_size: few; cdr3_aa: CATSGRHVSTEAFF; cdr3_nt: TGTGCCACCAGCGGCCGACATGTCAGCACTGAAGCTTTCTTT
j_call: TRBJ1-4; d_call: TRBD1; v_call: TRBV7-2; clone_size: -; cdr3_aa: CASSLASGWTGPNEKLFF; cdr3_nt: TGTGCCAGCAGCTTAGCGTCGGGATGGACAGGCCCCAATGAAAAACTGTTTTTT
j_call: TRBJ1-1; d_call: -; v_call: TRBV6-5; clone_size: many; cdr3_aa: CASSYVGANTEAFF; cdr3_nt: TGTGCCAGCAGTTATGTAGGGGCGAACACTGAAGCTTTCTTT
j_call: TRBJ1-1; d_call: -; v_call: TRBV18; clone_size: many; cdr3_aa: CASSLIWRVTEAFF; cdr3_nt: TGTGCCAGCTCACTCATCTGGAGGGTCACTGAAGCTTTCTTT
j_call: TRBJ2-7; d_call: -; v_call: TRBV30; clone_size: once; cdr3_aa: CAWSSERGSYEQYF; cdr3_nt: TGTGCCTGGAGTTCCGAGAGGGGCTCCTACGAGCAGTACTTC
j_call: TRBJ1-2; d_call: -; v_call: TRBV6-5; clone_size: many; cdr3_aa: CASSFDHIYGYTF; cdr3_nt: TGTGCCAGCAGCTTTGACCACATCTATGGCTACACCTTC
j_call: TRBJ2-7; d_call: TRBD1; v_call: TRBV6-5; clone_size: -; cdr3_aa: CASAPGQNLYEQYF; cdr3_nt: TGTGCCAGCGCACCGGGACAGAATCTCTACGAGCAGTACTTC
j_call: TRBJ1-2; d_call: -; v_call: TRBV10-3; clone_size: few; cdr3_aa: CAIGDGVLGYGYTF; cdr3_nt: TGTGCCATCGGTGATGGGGTCTTAGGCTATGGCTACACCTTC
j_call: TRBJ2-1; d_call: -; v_call: TRBV18; clone_size: -; cdr3_aa: CASSSPGLTNEQFF; cdr3_nt: TGTGCCAGCTCATCTCCGGGACTCACCAATGAGCAGTTCTTC
j_call: TRBJ1-5; d_call: -; v_call: TRBV21-1; clone_size: few; cdr3_aa: CASSTHSDRPNQPQHF; cdr3_nt: TGTGCCAGCAGCACCCATTCCGACAGGCCAAATCAGCCCCAGCATTTT
j_call: TRBJ2-7; d_call: -; v_call: TRBV27; clone_size: -; cdr3_aa: CASSLSTPSGRPGEQYF; cdr3_nt: TGTGCCAGCAGTTTATCGACCCCTTCGGGCCGGCCGGGTGAGCAGTACTTC
j_call: TRBJ2-1; d_call: -; v_call: TRBV25-1; clone_size: -; cdr3_aa: CASGLDHYNEQFF; cdr3_nt: TGTGCCAGCGGACTCGATCACTACAATGAGCAGTTCTTC
j_call: TRBJ1-4; d_call: -; v_call: TRBV4-2; clone_size: few; cdr3_aa: CASSHDLWWDHNEKLFF; cdr3_nt: TGTGCCAGCAGCCACGACCTGTGGTGGGACCATAATGAAAAACTGTTTTTT
j_call: TRBJ2-5; d_call: TRBD2; v_call: TRBV15; clone_size: few; cdr3_aa: CATSRTRGSQETQYF; cdr3_nt: TGTGCCACCAGCAGGACCCGCGGGAGTCAAGAGACCCAGTACTTC
j_call: TRBJ2-7; d_call: TRBD1; v_call: TRBV12-3/TRBV12-4; clone_size: few; cdr3_aa: CASSADRGPVYEQYF; cdr3_nt: TGTGCCAGCAGTGCGGACAGGGGACCAGTCTACGAGCAGTACTTC
j_call: TRBJ2-4; d_call: -; v_call: TRBV20-1; clone_size: once; cdr3_aa: CSARDLGFWAKNIQYF; cdr3_nt: TGCAGTGCTAGAGATCTCGGGTTCTGGGCCAAAAACATTCAGTACTTC
j_call: TRBJ2-1; d_call: TRBD1; v_call: TRBV27; clone_size: few; cdr3_aa: CASRRGDRGYNEQFF; cdr3_nt: TGTGCCAGCAGGCGAGGGGACAGGGGGTACAATGAGCAGTTCTTC
j_call: TRBJ2-1; d_call: -; v_call: TRBV30; clone_size: -; cdr3_aa: CAWSVVGSEQFF; cdr3_nt: TGTGCCTGGAGTGTAGTAGGCTCTGAGCAGTTCTTC
j_call: TRBJ2-7; d_call: -; v_call: TRBV18; clone_size: -; cdr3_aa: CASSPRLHEQYF; cdr3_nt: TGTGCCAGCTCACCACGGTTACACGAGCAGTACTTC
j_call: TRBJ1-1; d_call: -; v_call: TRBV2; clone_size: few; cdr3_aa: CATQRSNTEAFF; cdr3_nt: TGTGCCACCCAGAGGAGCAACACTGAAGCTTTCTTT
j_call: TRBJ2-2; d_call: -; v_call: TRBV7-6; clone_size: few; cdr3_aa: CASSTAGSTGELFF; cdr3_nt: TGTGCCAGCAGCACCGCAGGGAGCACCGGGGAGCTGTTTTTT
j_call: TRBJ1-1; d_call: -; v_call: TRBV7-2; clone_size: medium-sized; cdr3_aa: CASSTTGLGAFF; cdr3_nt: TGTGCCAGCAGCACTACAGGTTTGGGGGCTTTCTTT
j_call: TRBJ2-1; d_call: -; v_call: TRBV18; clone_size: few; cdr3_aa: CASSPSGNEQFF; cdr3_nt: TGTGCCAGCTCACCATCCGGCAATGAGCAGTTCTTC
j_call: TRBJ2-5; d_call: -; v_call: TRBV4-2; clone_size: -; cdr3_aa: CASSQAGNKETQYF; cdr3_nt: TGTGCCAGCAGCCAAGCCGGAAATAAAGAGACCCAGTACTTC
j_call: TRBJ2-6; d_call: -; v_call: TRBV20-1; clone_size: few; cdr3_aa: CSASGPAGANVLTF; cdr3_nt: TGCAGTGCTAGCGGCCCGGCTGGGGCCAACGTCCTGACTTTC
j_call: TRBJ2-2; d_call: -; v_call: TRBV6-5; clone_size: -; cdr3_aa: CASRSSNTGELFF; cdr3_nt: TGTGCCAGCAGAAGTAGTAACACCGGGGAGCTGTTTTTT
j_call: TRBJ2-1; d_call: TRBD2; v_call: TRBV7-9; clone_size: few; cdr3_aa: CASSSTTSGSSHEQFF; cdr3_nt: TGTGCCAGCAGCTCCACGACTAGCGGGAGTTCCCATGAGCAGTTCTTC
j_call: TRBJ2-1; d_call: TRBD2; v_call: TRBV3-1; clone_size: -; cdr3_aa: CASSQTSGTYNEQFF; cdr3_nt: TGTGCCAGCAGCCAGACTAGCGGGACCTACAATGAGCAGTTCTTC
j_call: TRBJ2-3; d_call: -; v_call: TRBV6-2/TRBV6-3; clone_size: -; cdr3_aa: CASSYSPRQSTDTQYF; cdr3_nt: TGTGCCAGCAGTTACTCGCCCAGGCAAAGCACAGATACGCAGTATTTT
j_call: TRBJ1-5; d_call: -; v_call: TRBV6-6; clone_size: -; cdr3_aa: CASRPQGFQPQHF; cdr3_nt: TGTGCCAGCAGACCACAGGGTTTTCAGCCCCAGCATTTT
j_call: TRBJ2-3; d_call: TRBD2; v_call: TRBV6-5; clone_size: few; cdr3_aa: CASSFFGPGGGTDTQYF; cdr3_nt: TGTGCCAGCAGTTTCTTTGGGCCGGGGGGTGGCACAGATACGCAGTATTTT
j_call: TRBJ2-1; d_call: -; v_call: TRBV6-6; clone_size: -; cdr3_aa: CASSYQLTGWGQFF; cdr3_nt: TGTGCCAGCAGTTACCAACTGACAGGTTGGGGGCAGTTCTTC
j_call: TRBJ1-2; d_call: TRBD1; v_call: TRBV15; clone_size: -; cdr3_aa: CATSPTGDGYGYTF; cdr3_nt: TGTGCCACCAGTCCTACAGGGGATGGTTATGGCTACACCTTC
j_call: TRBJ2-1; d_call: TRBD1; v_call: TRBV9; clone_size: -; cdr3_aa: CASSVGQGVNEQFF; cdr3_nt: TGTGCCAGCAGCGTAGGACAGGGGGTAAATGAGCAGTTCTTC
j_call: TRBJ2-3; d_call: TRBD2; v_call: TRBV12-3/TRBV12-4; clone_size: -; cdr3_aa: CASSPSGRTDTQYF; cdr3_nt: TGTGCCAGCAGTCCTAGCGGGCGAACAGATACGCAGTATTTT